A selection of T cell receptor beta chains follows, all from one sample in a study of T cell repertoires in cytomegalovirus infection. TCRdb redid the calling of the reads with MiXCR, one entry per CDR3 protein. The table has 290,000 or so distinct CDR3 sequences, more than 20% seen once. The sequencing input was PBMCs. These receptors came from a human donor in good health (CMV status not recorded). Some clones in this sample may be carry-over from other donors' samples. CDR3s include the opening cysteine and the closing phenylalanine or tryptophan. Fields, in order: J gene, D gene, clone size, V gene, CDR3 protein, CDR3 DNA. A D gene is named only where the DNA matches it firmly. Size is stated for part of the rows, as once, few or many counts, or as a class when the clone is expanded.

TRBJ2-6,NA,NA,TRBV15,CATSRERPGANVLTF,TGTGCCACCAGCAGAGAGAGGCCTGGGGCCAACGTCCTGACTTTC
TRBJ1-5,NA,few,TRBV27,CASSPSPRTRGHQPQHF,TGTGCCAGCAGTCCGAGCCCACGGACGAGAGGCCATCAGCCCCAGCATTTT
TRBJ1-4,NA,many,TRBV7-2,CASSLVPTGSGEKLFF,TGTGCCAGCAGCTTAGTTCCCACAGGGTCTGGGGAAAAACTGTTTTTT
TRBJ2-3,NA,NA,TRBV6-5,CASSRDLGADTQYF,TGTGCCAGCAGTAGGGATCTGGGAGCAGATACGCAGTATTTT
TRBJ2-7,TRBD2,NA,TRBV24-1,CATSDFAGVEQYF,TGTGCCACCAGTGATTTCGCGGGAGTCGAGCAGTACTTC
TRBJ2-1,NA,many,TRBV7-3,CASSLRLGGTYNEQFF,TGTGCCAGCAGCTTACGTCTTGGGGGGACGTACAATGAGCAGTTCTTC
TRBJ2-1,TRBD2,NA,TRBV19,CASSYSLAGVVNEQFF,TGTGCCAGTAGTTACTCTTTAGCGGGAGTCGTTAATGAGCAGTTCTTC
TRBJ1-6,NA,NA,TRBV20-1,CSARDRLGGGNSPLHF,TGCAGTGCTAGAGATCGTCTGGGAGGCGGGAATTCACCCCTCCACTTT
TRBJ2-5,TRBD1,many,TRBV7-2,CASSFTGEETQYF,TGTGCCAGCAGCTTCACAGGGGAAGAGACCCAGTACTTC
TRBJ2-1,NA,many,TRBV7-9,CASSLALLGGNEQFF,TGTGCCAGCAGCTTAGCGCTCCTGGGCGGCAATGAGCAGTTCTTC
TRBJ1-2,NA,NA,TRBV5-1,CASSLDAVNYGYTF,TGCGCCAGCAGCTTGGACGCGGTGAACTATGGCTACACCTTC
TRBJ2-2,NA,NA,TRBV6-5,CASSYRRAGQGRLGTGELFF,TGTGCCAGCAGTTATCGGAGGGCTGGCCAAGGGAGACTGGGCACCGGGGAGCTGTTTTTT
TRBJ2-2,NA,NA,TRBV28,CASSAPGTGELFF,TGTGCCAGCAGTGCCCCAGGGACCGGGGAGCTGTTTTTT
TRBJ2-7,NA,few,TRBV28,CASSTPGKNPYEQYF,TGTGCCAGCAGTACCCCGGGCAAAAACCCCTACGAGCAGTACTTC
TRBJ2-7,NA,NA,TRBV29-1,CSVARAPYEQYF,TGCAGCGTTGCCAGGGCACCCTACGAGCAGTACTTC
TRBJ2-5,NA,NA,TRBV7-4,CASSLQAYQETQYF,TGTGCCAGCAGCCTACAGGCCTACCAAGAGACCCAGTACTTC
TRBJ2-4,TRBD1,few,TRBV5-1,CASSYDREHQNIQYF,TGCGCCAGCAGCTACGACAGGGAACATCAAAACATTCAGTACTTC
TRBJ2-5,TRBD2,many,TRBV7-2,CASSKTSGGGETQYF,TGTGCCAGCAGCAAGACTAGCGGAGGAGGGGAGACCCAGTACTTC
TRBJ2-7,TRBD1,many,TRBV7-2,CASSLTGTGGREQYF,TGTGCCAGCAGCTTAACCGGGACAGGGGGAAGGGAGCAGTACTTC
TRBJ2-5,NA,NA,TRBV28,CASSLGQGFETQYF,TGTGCCAGCAGTTTAGGGCAGGGGTTTGAGACCCAGTACTTC
TRBJ2-7,NA,many,TRBV27,CASSGDMTAYEQYF,TGTGCCAGCAGTGGGGACATGACGGCCTACGAGCAGTACTTC
TRBJ2-1,TRBD2,few,TRBV5-1,CASSFSGRDEQFF,TGCGCCAGCAGCTTCTCCGGGAGGGATGAGCAGTTCTTC
TRBJ2-5,NA,NA,TRBV20-1,CSAREGRGRRVETQYF,TGCAGTGCTAGAGAGGGCCGGGGCCGGAGGGTAGAGACCCAGTACTTC
TRBJ2-5,NA,many,TRBV7-8,CASSLGTKETQYF,TGTGCCAGCAGCTTAGGGACTAAAGAGACCCAGTACTTC
TRBJ1-5,NA,NA,TRBV2,CASSVYRGLNQPQHF,TGTGCCAGCAGTGTATATAGGGGCCTCAATCAGCCCCAGCATTTT
TRBJ2-1,TRBD2,many,TRBV7-2,CASSPRGTSEITYNEQFF,TGTGCCAGCAGCCCTCGCGGGACTAGCGAGATAACCTACAATGAGCAGTTCTTC